The TCR beta chain described here comes from a study of blood T cell repertoires in COVID-19. Study information: Samples came from the United States, Italy and Spain, spanning acute and convalescent COVID-19.

The CDR3 runs to 13 residues. The V and J ends lost 5 bases and 7 bases, in that order; junction bases with no gene match: 6. Per germline, CDR1 SGHAT and CDR2 FQNNGV. Original processing notes: Amplification with reference gene primers provided the estimates of nucleated cell counts. Method: immunoSEQ multiplex PCR; TCRdb's copy keeps in-frame clones and lacks some. For V, J and clone size, that table is used; D and trimming come from the DNA. The sample contains some 150,000 clones, 80% to 90% of which appear only once. The rearrangement links TRBV11-2 to TRBJ1-2, with 8 bases lining up with TRBD1. This sequence originates from a woman aged 55-75 years with active COVID-19. The source material was peripheral blood. The CDR3, as DNA: TGTGCCAGCAGCCGGACAGGGCCTGGTGGCTACACCTTC. Translation: CASSRTGPGGYTF.